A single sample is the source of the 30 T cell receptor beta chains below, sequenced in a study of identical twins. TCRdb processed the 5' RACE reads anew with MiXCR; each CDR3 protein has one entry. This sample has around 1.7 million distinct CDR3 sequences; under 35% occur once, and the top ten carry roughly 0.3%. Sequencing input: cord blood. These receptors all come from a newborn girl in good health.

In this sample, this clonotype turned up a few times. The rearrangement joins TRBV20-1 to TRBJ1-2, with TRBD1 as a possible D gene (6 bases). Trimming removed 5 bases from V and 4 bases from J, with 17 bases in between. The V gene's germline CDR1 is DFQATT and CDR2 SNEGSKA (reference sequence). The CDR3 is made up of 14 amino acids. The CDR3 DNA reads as TGCAGTGCTCCACTTGTGGGACAACGCTATGGCTACACCTTC. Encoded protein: CSAPLVGQRYGYTF.

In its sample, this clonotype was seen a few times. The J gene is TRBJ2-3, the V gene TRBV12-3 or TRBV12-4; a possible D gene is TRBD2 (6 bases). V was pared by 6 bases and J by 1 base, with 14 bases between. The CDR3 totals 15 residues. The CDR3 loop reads CASSRRDSRTDTQYF. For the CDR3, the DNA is TGTGCCAGCAGCCGCCGGGACTCCCGCACAGATACGCAGTATTTT.

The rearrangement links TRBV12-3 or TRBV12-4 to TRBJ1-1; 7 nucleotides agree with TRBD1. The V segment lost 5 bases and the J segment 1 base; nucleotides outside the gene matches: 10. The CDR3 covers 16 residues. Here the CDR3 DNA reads TGTGCCAGCAGTCTCGACAGGGAGAGGGGGAACACTGAAGCTTTCTTT. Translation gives CASSLDRERGNTEAFF.

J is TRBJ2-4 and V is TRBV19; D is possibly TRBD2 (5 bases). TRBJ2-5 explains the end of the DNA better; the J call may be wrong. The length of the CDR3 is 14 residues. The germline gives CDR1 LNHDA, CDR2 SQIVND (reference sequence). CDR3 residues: CASSIPQEEETQYF. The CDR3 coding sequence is TGTGCCAGTAGTATCCCGCAGGAGGAGGAGACCCAGTACTTC.

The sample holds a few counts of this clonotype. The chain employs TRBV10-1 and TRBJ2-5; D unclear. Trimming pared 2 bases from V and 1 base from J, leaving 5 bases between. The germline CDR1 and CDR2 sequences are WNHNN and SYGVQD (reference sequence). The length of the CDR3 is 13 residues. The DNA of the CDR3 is TGCGCCAGCAGTGAGGGATTCCAAGAGACCCAGTACTTC. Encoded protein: CASSEGFQETQYF.

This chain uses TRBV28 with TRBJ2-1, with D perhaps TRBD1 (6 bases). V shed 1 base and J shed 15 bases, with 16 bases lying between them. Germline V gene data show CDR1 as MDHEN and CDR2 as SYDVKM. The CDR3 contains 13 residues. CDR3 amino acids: CASSLSGQIPSFF. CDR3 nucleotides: TGTGCCAGCAGTTTATCAGGACAGATACCCTCGTTCTTC.

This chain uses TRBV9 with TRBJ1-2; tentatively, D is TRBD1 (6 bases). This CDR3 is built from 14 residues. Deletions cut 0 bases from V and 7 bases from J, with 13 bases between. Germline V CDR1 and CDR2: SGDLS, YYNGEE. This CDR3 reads CASSVATGGAGYTF. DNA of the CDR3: TGTGCCAGCAGCGTAGCTACGGGGGGCGCTGGCTACACCTTC.

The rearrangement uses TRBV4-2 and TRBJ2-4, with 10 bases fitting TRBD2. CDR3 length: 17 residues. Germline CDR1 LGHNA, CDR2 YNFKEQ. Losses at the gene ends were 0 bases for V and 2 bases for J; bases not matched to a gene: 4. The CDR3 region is CASSQEERGGSKNIQYF. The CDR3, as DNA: TGTGCCAGCAGCCAAGAAGAGCGGGGGGGCTCCAAAAACATTCAGTACTTC.

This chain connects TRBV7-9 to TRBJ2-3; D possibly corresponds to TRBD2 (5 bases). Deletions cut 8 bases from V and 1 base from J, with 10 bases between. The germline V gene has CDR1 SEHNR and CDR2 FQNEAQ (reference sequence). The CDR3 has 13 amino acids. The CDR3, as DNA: TGTGCCAGCCCTAGCCCGGGCACAGATACGCAGTATTTT. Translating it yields CASPSPGTDTQYF.

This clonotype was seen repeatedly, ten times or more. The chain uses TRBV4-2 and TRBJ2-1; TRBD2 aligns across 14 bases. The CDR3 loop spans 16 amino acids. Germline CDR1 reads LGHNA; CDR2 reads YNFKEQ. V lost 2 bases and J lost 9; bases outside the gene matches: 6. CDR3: CASSQSGTSGSLEQFF. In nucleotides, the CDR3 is TGTGCCAGCAGCCAAAGTGGGACTAGCGGGAGTCTTGAGCAGTTCTTC.

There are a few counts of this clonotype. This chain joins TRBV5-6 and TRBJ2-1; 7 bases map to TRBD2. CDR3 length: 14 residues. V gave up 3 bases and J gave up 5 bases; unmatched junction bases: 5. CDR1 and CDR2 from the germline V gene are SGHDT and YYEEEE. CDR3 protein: CASSSTSRHNEQFF. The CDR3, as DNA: TGTGCCAGCAGCTCGACTAGCCGACACAATGAGCAGTTCTTC.

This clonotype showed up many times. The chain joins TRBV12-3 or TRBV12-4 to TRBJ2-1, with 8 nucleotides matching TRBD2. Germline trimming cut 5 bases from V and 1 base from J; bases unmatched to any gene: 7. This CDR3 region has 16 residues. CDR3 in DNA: TGTGCCAGCAGTCCTGACGGGAGGGGATCCTACAATGAGCAGTTCTTC. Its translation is CASSPDGRGSYNEQFF.

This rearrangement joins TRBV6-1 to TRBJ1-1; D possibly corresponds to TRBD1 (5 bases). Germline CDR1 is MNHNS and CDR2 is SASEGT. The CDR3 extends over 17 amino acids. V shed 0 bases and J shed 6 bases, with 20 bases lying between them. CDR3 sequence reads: CASSEATTVGVWSEAFF. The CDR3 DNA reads TGTGCCAGCAGTGAAGCTACGACAGTAGGGGTGTGGTCTGAAGCTTTCTTT.

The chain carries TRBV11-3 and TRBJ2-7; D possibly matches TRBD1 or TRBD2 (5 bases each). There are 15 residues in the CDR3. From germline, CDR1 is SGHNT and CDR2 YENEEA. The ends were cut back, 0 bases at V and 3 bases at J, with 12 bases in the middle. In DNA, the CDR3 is TGTGCCAGCAGCTTAGATCCTAGGGACCGCTACGAGCAGTACTTC. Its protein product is CASSLDPRDRYEQYF.

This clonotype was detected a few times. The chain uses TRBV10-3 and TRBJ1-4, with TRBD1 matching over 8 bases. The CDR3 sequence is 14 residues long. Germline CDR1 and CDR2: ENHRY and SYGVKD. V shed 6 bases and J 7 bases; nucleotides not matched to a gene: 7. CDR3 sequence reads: CAISATGASEKLFF. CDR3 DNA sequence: TGTGCCATCAGCGCGACAGGGGCGAGTGAAAAACTGTTTTTT.

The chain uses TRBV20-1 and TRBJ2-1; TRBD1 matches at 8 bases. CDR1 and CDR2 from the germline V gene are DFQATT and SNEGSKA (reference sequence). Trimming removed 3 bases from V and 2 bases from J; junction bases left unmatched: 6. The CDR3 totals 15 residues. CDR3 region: CSASPDRVPYNEQFF. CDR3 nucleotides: TGCAGTGCTAGCCCGGACAGGGTCCCCTACAATGAGCAGTTCTTC.

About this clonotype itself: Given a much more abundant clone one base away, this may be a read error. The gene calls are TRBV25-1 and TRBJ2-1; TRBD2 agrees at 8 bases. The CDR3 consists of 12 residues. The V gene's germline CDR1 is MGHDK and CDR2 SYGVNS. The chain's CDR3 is CASTLADNEQLF. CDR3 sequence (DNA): TGTGCCAGCACACTAGCGGACAATGAGCAGTTATTC.

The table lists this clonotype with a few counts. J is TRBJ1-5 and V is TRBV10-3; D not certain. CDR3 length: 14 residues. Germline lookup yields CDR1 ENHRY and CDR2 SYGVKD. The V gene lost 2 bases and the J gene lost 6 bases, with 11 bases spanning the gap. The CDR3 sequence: CAISEAPRVQPQHF. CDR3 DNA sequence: TGTGCCATCAGTGAGGCGCCGCGTGTTCAGCCCCAGCATTTT.

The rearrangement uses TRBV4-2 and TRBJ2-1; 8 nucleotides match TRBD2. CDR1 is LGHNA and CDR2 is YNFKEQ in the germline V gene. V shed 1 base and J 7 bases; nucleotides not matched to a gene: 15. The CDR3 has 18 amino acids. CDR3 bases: TGTGCCAGCAGCCAAGGGGTAGAAGAGCGGGAGTTGGGGAATGAGCAGTTCTTC. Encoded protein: CASSQGVEERELGNEQFF.

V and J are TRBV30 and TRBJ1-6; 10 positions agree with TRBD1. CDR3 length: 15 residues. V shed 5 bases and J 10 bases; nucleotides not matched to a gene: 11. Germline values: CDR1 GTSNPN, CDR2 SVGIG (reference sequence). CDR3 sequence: CAWRTGTGDYSPLHF. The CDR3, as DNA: TGTGCCTGGCGGACCGGGACAGGGGATTACTCACCCCTCCACTTT.

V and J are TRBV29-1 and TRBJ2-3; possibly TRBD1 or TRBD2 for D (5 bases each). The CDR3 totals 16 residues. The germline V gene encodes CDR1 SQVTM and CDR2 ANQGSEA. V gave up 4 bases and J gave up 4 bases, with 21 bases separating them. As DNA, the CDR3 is TGCAGCGTTGGCCGACGACTGGTAAGGGACCCAGATACGCAGTATTTT. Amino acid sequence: CSVGRRLVRDPDTQYF.

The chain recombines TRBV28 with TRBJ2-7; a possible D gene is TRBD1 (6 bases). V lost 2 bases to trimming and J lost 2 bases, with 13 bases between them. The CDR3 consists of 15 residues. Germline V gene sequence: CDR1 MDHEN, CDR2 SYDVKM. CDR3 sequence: CASSLSPGQTYEQYF. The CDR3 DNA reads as TGTGCCAGCAGTTTAAGCCCGGGACAAACCTACGAGCAGTACTTC.

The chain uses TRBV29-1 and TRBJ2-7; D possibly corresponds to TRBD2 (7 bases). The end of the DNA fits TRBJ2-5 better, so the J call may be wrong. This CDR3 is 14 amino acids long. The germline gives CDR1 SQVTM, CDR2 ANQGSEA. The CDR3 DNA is TGCAGCGCCAACGGACTAGGGGGGGAAGAGACCCAGTACTTC. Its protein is CSANGLGGEETQYF.

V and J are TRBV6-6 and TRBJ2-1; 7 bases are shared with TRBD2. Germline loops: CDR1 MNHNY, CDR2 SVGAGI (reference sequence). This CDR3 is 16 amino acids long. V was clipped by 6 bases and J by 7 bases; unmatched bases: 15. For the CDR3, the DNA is TGTGCCAGCAGAACCATAGCGGGCCGGGGATATAATGAGCAGTTCTTC. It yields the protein CASRTIAGRGYNEQFF.

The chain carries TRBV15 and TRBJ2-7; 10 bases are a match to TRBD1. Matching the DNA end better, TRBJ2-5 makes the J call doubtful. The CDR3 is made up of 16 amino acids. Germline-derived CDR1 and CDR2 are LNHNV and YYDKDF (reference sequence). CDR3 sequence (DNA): TGTGCCACCAGCGGCTTATTCGGGACAGGGGTTGGGACCCAGTACTTC. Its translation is CATSGLFGTGVGTQYF.

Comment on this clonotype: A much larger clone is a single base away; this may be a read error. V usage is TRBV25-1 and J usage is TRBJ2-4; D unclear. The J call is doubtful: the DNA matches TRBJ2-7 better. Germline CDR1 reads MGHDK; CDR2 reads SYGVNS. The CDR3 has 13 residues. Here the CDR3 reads CASNEGISNEQYF. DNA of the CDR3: TGTGCCAGCAATGAAGGAATTTCCAACGAGCAGTACTTC.

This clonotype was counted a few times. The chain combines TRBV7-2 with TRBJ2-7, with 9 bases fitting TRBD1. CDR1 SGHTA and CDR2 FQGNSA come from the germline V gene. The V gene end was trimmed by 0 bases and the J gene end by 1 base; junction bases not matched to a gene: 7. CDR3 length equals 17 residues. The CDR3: CASSLATGTGLSYEQYF. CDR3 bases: TGTGCCAGCAGCTTAGCAACCGGGACAGGGCTTTCCTACGAGCAGTACTTC.

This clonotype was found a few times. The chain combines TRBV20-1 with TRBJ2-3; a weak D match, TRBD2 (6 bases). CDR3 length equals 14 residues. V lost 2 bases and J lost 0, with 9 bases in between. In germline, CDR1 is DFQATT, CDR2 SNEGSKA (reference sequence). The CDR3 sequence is CSARMAGSTDTQYF. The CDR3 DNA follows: TGCAGTGCTAGAATGGCGGGGAGCACAGATACGCAGTATTTT.

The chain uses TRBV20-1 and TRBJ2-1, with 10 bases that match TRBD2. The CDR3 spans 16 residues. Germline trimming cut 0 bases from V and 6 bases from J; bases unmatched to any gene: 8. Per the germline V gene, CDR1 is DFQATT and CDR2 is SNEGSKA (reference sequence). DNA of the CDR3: TGCAGTGCTAGAGATACTCTAGCGGGAGAGGGCAATGAGCAGTTCTTC. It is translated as CSARDTLAGEGNEQFF.

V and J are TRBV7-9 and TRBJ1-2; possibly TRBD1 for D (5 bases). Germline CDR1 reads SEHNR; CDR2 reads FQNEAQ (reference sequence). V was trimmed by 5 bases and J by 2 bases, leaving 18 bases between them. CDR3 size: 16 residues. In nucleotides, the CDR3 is TGTGCCAGCAGCCTGACCGCCAGGGAAAGGAACTATGGCTACACCTTC. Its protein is CASSLTARERNYGYTF.